Given below is one T cell receptor beta chain in context. The data originate from a study of blood T cell repertoires in COVID-19. Authors' processing steps: Scientists estimated how many nucleated cells there were by amplifying reference gene primers. Sequencing used immunoSEQ multiplex PCR; TCRdb keeps in-frame clones, though not all of them. V and J calls and clone size come straight from that table; D and trimming were deduced from the DNA. The table has roughly 360,000 clones, more than 65% seen once. The specimen sequenced was peripheral blood. The TCR originated in a human donor with acute or convalescent COVID-19. The donor label of this sample is uncertain.

The CDR3 region is CASSQGYTSSGWTDTQYF. In DNA, the CDR3 is TGCGCCAGCAGCCAAGGGTACACTTCTAGCGGTTGGACAGATACGCAGTATTTT. This chain connects TRBV4-1 to TRBJ2-3; 7 bases map to TRBD2. Germline CDR1 reads MGHRA; CDR2 reads YSYEKL. The length of the CDR3 is 18 residues. Trimming cost V 1 base and J 3 bases; bases outside gene matches: 13.